Each of the 5 T cell receptor beta chains below was sequenced from the same sample in a study of cytomegalovirus exposure and HLA in healthy donors. TCRdb keeps only in-frame clones here, not all; method: immunoSEQ multiplex PCR. The repertoire includes more than 300,000 clones, roughly 88% of them detected once, and roughly 0.83% sits in the top ten. The sequenced sample was PBMCs. These receptors all stem from a woman younger than 30 in good health and CMV-seronegative.

The rearrangement links TRBV7-2 to TRBJ2-7; TRBD2 agrees at 15 bases. The V gene's germline CDR1 is SGHTA and CDR2 FQGNSA. The CDR3 is made up of 18 amino acids. The ends lost 3 bases at V and 4 bases at J; junction bases unmatched: 10. This CDR3 is CASSFGKGTSGRLYEQYF. Written as DNA, the CDR3 is TGTGCCAGCAGCTTTGGCAAGGGGACTAGCGGGAGGTTGTACGAGCAGTACTTC.

The CDR3 bases are TGTGCCATCAGCGATACAGGGGCGTACTATGGCTACACCTTC. Its translation: CAISDTGAYYGYTF. The chain has TRBV10-3 and TRBJ1-2, with 7 bases that match TRBD1. Germline V lookup: CDR1 ENHRY, CDR2 SYGVKD. V dropped 6 bases and J dropped 3; count of bases not matched to a gene: 7. The CDR3 length is 14 residues.

There are a few counts of this clone. The genes are TRBV18 and TRBJ2-2; TRBD2 aligns across 7 bases. The germline V gene has CDR1 KGHSH and CDR2 LQKENI. Trimming removed 3 bases from V and 7 bases from J; junction bases left unmatched: 8. The CDR3 spans 15 residues. For the CDR3, the DNA is TGTGCCAGCTCACCGGAAGGGGAGGGTATCGGGGAGCTGTTTTTT. Encoded protein: CASSPEGEGIGELFF.

The gene calls are TRBV7-8 and TRBJ2-1; 10 nucleotides match TRBD2. Germline-derived CDR1 and CDR2 are SGHVS and FQNEAQ. The length of the CDR3 is 19 residues. The ends lost 0 bases at V and 0 bases at J; junction bases unmatched: 8. In DNA, the CDR3 is TGTGCCAGCAGCTTAGCGCGGCTAGCGGGAGACCTCTCCTACAATGAGCAGTTCTTC. Protein product: CASSLARLAGDLSYNEQFF.

The chain carries TRBV15 and TRBJ2-7; 9 bases match TRBD1. J was trimmed by 1 base and V by 5 bases; bases with no gene match: 6. The CDR3 sequence is 15 residues long. Germline V gives CDR1 LNHNV, CDR2 YYDKDF (reference sequence). The CDR3 protein is CATSVDRGVSYEQYF. Written as DNA, the CDR3 is TGTGCCACCAGCGTGGACAGGGGAGTATCCTACGAGCAGTACTTC.